This T cell receptor (beta chain) was retrieved from a study of response to subunit inactivated influenza vaccine. Study-wide results and caveats: Authors suggested each seasonal flu vaccination may recruit only limited numbers of new T cells.

V lost 7 bases, J lost 4 bases, and 9 bases stayed unmatched. This CDR3 region has 13 residues. The germline CDR1 and CDR2 sequences are SQVTM and ANQGSEA. MiXCR, run by TCRdb on the RT-PCR reads, gives a single entry per CDR3 protein. This repertoire shows about 520,000 distinct CDR3 sequences, approximately 24% found once; its top ten account for around 1.8%. This clonotype was picked up many times. Its target is unknown. The J gene is TRBJ2-5, the V gene TRBV29-1; 7 bases line up with TRBD2. The origin of this receptor is a man aged 45-65 years who received an inactivated influenza vaccine. Sequenced material: CD4+ T cells sorted from PBMCs, taken roughly 5 days after vaccination. CDR3 sequence: CSGALLAGETQYF. CDR3 bases: TGCAGCGGAGCCCTATTAGCGGGAGAGACCCAGTACTTC. Using reference TRBV29-1 and TRBJ2-5 for the parts outside the CDR3, the full variable domain is SAVISQKPSRDICQRGTSLTIQCQVDSQVTMMFWYRQQPGQSLTLIATANQGSEATYESGFVIDKFPISRPNLTFSTLTVSNMSPEDSSIYLCSGALLAGETQYFGPGTRLLVL.